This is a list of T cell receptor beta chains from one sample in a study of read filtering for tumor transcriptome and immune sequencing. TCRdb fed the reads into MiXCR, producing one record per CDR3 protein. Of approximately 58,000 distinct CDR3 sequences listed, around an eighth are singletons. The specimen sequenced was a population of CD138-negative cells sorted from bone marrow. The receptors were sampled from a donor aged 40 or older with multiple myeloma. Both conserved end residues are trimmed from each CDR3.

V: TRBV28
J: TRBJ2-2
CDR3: ASSFPLTGELF

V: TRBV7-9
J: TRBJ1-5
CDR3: ASSLAQAVGNQPQH

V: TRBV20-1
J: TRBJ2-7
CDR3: SANPEQY

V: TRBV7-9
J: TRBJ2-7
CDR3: ASSTPGRRQLTYEQY

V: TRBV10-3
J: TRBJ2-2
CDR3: AISAATLNTGELF

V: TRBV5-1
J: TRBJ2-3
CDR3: ASSMGQGATDTQY

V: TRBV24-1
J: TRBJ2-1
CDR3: ATKSSDRGNEQF

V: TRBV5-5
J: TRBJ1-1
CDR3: ASSTRPTEAF

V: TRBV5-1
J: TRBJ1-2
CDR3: ASSRRQGVNYGYT

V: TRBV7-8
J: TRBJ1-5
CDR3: ASSFRDNRYSNQPQH

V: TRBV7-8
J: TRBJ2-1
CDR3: ASHLLAGGLANEQL